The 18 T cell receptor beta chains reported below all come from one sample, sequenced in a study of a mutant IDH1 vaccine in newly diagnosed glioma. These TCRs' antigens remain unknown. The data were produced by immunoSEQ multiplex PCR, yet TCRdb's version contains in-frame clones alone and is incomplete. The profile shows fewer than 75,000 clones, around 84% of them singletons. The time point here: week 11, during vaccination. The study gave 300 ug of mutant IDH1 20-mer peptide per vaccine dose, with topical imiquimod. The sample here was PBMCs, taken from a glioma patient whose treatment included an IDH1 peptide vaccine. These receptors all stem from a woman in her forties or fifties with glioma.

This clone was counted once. CDR3: CASSLVGSGNTIYF. The CDR3 DNA sequence: TGTGCCAGCAGCTTAGTGGGGTCTGGAAACACCATATATTTT. The chain carries TRBV11-2 and TRBJ1-3; no clear D. This CDR3 has 14 residues. Germline V gene lookup returns CDR1 SGHAT and CDR2 FQNNGV. V lost 1 base and J 1 base, leaving 5 bases between the germline ends.

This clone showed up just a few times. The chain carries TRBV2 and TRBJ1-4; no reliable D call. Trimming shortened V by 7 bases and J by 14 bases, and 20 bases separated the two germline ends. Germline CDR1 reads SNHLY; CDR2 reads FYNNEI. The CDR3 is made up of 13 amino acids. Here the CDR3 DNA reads TGTGCCAGCACCTCCGGCGGAGTTCTTAGGCTGTTTTTT. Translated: CASTSGGVLRLFF. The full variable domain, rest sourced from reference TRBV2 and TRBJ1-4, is EPEVTQTPSHQVTQMGQEVILRCVPISNHLYFYWYRQILGQKVEFLVSFYNNEISEKSEIFDDQFSVERPDGSNFTLKIRSTKLEDSAMYFCASTSGGVLRLFFGSGTQLSVL.

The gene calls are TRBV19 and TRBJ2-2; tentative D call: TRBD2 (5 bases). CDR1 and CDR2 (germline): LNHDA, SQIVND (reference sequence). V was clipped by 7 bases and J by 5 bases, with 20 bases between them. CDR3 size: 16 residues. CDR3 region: CASTFSIGLQTGELFF. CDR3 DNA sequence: TGTGCCAGTACATTCTCGATAGGACTCCAGACCGGGGAGCTGTTTTTT.

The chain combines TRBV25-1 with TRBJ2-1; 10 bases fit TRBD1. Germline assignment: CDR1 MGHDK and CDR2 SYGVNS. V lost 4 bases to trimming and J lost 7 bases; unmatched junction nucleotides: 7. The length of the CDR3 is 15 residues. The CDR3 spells CASSGHRDRGNEQFF. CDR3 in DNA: TGTGCCAGCAGTGGACACCGGGACAGGGGTAATGAGCAGTTCTTC.

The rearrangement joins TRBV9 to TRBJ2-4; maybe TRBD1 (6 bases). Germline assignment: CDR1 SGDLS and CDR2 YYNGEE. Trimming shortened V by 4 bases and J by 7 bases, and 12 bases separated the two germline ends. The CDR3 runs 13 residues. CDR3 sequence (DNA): TGTGCCAGCAGCCTTCCTACAGGGAACATTCAGTACTTC. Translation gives CASSLPTGNIQYF.

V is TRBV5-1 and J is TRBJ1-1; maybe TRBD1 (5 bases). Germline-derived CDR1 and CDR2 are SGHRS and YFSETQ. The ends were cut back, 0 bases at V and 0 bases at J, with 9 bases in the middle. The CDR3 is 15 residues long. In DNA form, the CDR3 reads TGCGCCAGCAGCTTGGTTGGGGGGATGAACACTGAAGCTTTCTTT. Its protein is CASSLVGGMNTEAFF.

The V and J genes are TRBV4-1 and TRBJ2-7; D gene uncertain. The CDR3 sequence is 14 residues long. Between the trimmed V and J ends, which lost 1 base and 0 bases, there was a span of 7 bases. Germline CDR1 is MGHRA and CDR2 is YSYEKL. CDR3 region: CASSQGRSSYEQYF. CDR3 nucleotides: TGCGCCAGCAGCCAAGGACGGAGCTCCTACGAGCAGTACTTC.

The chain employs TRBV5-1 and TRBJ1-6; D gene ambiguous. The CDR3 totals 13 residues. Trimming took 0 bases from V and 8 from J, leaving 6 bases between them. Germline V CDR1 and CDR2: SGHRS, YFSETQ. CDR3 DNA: TGCGCCAGCAGCTTGGCTCCCTATTCACCCCTCCACTTT. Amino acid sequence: CASSLAPYSPLHF.

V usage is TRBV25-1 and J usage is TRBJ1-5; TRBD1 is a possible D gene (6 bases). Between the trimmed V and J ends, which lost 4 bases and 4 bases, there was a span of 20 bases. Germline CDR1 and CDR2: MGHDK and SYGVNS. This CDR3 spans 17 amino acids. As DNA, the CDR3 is TGTGCCAGCAGTGGTGAAAGGGGGTATGGAAGAAATCAGCCCCAGCATTTT. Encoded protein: CASSGERGYGRNQPQHF.

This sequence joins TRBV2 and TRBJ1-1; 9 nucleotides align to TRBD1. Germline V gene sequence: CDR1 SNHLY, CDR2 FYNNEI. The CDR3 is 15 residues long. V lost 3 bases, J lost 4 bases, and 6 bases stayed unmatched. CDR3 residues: CASSDPDRGGTEAFF. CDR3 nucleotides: TGTGCCAGCAGTGACCCGGACAGGGGTGGCACTGAAGCTTTCTTT.

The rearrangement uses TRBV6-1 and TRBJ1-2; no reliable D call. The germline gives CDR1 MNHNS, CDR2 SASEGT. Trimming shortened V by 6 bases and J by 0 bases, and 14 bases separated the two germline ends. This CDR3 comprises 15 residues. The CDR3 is CASSPLGPSNYGYTF. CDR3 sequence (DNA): TGTGCCAGCAGCCCCCTAGGACCTTCTAACTATGGCTACACCTTC.

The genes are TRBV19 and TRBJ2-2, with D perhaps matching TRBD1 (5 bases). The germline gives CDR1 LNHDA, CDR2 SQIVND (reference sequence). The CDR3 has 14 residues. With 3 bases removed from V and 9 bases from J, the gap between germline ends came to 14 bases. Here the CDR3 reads CASSISIRARELFF. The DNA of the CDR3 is TGTGCCAGTAGTATTAGTATCAGGGCCCGGGAGCTGTTTTTT.

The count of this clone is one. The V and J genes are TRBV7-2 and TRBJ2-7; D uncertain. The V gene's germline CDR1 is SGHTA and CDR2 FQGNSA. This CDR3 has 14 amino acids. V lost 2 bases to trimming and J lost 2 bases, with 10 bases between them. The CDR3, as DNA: TGTGCCAGCAGCTTATCCGACCCCCCCTACGAGCAGTACTTC. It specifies CASSLSDPPYEQYF.

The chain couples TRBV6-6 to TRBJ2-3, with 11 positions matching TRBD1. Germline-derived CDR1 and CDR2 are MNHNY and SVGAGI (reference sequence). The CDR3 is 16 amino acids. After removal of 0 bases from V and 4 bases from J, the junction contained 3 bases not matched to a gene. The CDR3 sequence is CASSYSLGQGADTQYF. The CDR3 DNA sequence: TGTGCCAGCAGTTACTCGCTGGGACAGGGGGCAGATACGCAGTATTTT.

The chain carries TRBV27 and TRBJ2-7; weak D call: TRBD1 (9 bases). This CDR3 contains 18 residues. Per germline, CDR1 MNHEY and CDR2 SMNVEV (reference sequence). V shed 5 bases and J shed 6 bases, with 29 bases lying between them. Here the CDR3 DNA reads TGTGCCAGCAGTCCCCAAAACCGGGGGGGACAGGGCCCGCGCGAGCAGTACTTC. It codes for CASSPQNRGGQGPREQYF.

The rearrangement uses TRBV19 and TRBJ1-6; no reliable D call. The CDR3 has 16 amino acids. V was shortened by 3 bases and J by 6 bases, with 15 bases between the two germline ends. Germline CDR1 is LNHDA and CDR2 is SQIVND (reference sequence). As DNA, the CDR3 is TGTGCCAGTAGTATCTGGGCGGAGGCCCCTAATTCACCCCTCCACTTT. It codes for CASSIWAEAPNSPLHF.

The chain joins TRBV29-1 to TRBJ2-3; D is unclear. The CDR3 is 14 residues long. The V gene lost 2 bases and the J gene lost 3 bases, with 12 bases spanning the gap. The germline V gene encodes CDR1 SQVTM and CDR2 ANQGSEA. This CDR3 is CSVEPNTRTDTQYF. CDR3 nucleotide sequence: TGCAGCGTTGAACCAAATACGAGGACAGATACGCAGTATTTT.

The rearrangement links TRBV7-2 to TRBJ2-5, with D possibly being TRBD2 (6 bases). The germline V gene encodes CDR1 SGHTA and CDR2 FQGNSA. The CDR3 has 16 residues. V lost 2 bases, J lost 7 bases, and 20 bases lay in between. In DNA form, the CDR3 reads TGTGCCAGCAGCTTAATCCTGACAGATGAGCGGGCGACCCAGTACTTC. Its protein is CASSLILTDERATQYF. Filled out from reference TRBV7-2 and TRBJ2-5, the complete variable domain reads GAGVSQSPSNKVTEKGKDVELRCDPISGHTALYWYRQSLGQGLEFLIYFQGNSAPDKSGLPSDRFSAERTGGSVSTLTIQRTQQEDSAVYLCASSLILTDERATQYFGPGTRLLVL.